This T cell receptor (beta chain) was found in a study of CD8 T cells in Susac syndrome. It was with random hexamers that roughly 0.5 to 1 ug RNA was reverse transcribed. TCRdb used MiXCR to reprocess the immunoSEQ multiplex PCR reads, holding one entry per CDR3 protein. The sample contains around 300,000 distinct CDR3 sequences, approximately 89% of which appear only once. The V gene end was trimmed by 4 bases and the J gene end by 3 bases; junction bases not matched to a gene: 5. The germline V gene has CDR1 MGHDK and CDR2 SYGVNS. The CDR3 is made up of 14 amino acids. J is TRBJ2-7 and V is TRBV25-1; TRBD1 agrees at 8 bases. This sequence originates from a human donor with multiple sclerosis. The sequenced sample was CD8+ T cells from PBMCs. The CDR3 DNA sequence: TGTGCCAGCAGTGTTGGGGACAGGTTCTACGAGCAGTACTTC. Its protein is CASSVGDRFYEQYF.